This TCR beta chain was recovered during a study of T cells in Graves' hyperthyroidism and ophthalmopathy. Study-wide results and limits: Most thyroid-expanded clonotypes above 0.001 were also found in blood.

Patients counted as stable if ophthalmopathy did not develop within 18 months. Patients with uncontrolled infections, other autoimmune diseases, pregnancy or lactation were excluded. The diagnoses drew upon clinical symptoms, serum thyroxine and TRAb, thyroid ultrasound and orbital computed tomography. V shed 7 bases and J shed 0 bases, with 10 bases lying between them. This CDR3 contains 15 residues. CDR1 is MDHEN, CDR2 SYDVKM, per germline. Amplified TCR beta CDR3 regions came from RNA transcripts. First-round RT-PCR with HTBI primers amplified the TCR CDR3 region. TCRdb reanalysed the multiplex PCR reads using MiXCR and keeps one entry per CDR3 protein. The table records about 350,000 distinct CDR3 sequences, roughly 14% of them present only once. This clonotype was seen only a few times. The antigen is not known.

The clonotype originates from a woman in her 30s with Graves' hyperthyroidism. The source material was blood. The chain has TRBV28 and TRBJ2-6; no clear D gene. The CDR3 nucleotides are TGTGCCAGCATCGGACGGACCTCTGGGGCCAACGTCCTGACTTTC. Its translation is CASIGRTSGANVLTF.